This T cell receptor beta chain emerged from a study of shared clonotypes between healthy human individuals. Only in-frame clones appear in the TCRdb table, and some are missing; sequencing was by immunoSEQ multiplex PCR. The sample shows some 700,000 clones, less than 95% of them seen only once. Germline values: CDR1 LGHNA, CDR2 YSLEER. The CDR3 contains 16 residues. V was trimmed by 4 bases and J by 2 bases, leaving 17 bases between them. This clone has only one observation. Material: memory CD8+ T cells from PBMCs. Subset described: CD45RO+ cells pooled with CCR7-negative TemRA cells. J is TRBJ2-5 and V is TRBV4-3; tentatively, D is TRBD2 (7 bases). The clonotype originates from a man aged 18 to 30 in good health. Some clones in this sample may be carry-over from other donors' samples. The CDR3 here is CASSPDGGRGQETQYF. CDR3 coding DNA: TGCGCCAGCAGCCCCGACGGGGGGCGAGGACAAGAGACCCAGTACTTC.